These T cell receptor beta chains were read from a single sample in a study of T-cell memory formation after mild COVID-19. MiXCR was run by TCRdb on the 5' RACE reads, yielding one entry per CDR3 protein. The sample contains around 200,000 distinct CDR3 sequences, around 30% of which appear only once. Sequenced: PBMCs or a T cell subset sorted from them (not recorded which). The receptors originated from an adult woman who had mild COVID-19 (a few samples of this study predate the infection). Cell type and time point are not known. CDR3s include the opening cysteine and the closing phenylalanine or tryptophan. The D gene is left open where the match is weak. Size tells how often a clone was seen (once, few, many) or the class of an expanded clone, and some rows leave it out.

cdr3_length	clone_size	j_call	v_call	d_call	cdr3_aa	cdr3_nt
18	-	TRBJ2-2	TRBV19	TRBD1	CASSISPPGQVNTGELFF	TGTGCCAGTAGTATAAGCCCCCCGGGACAGGTGAACACCGGGGAGCTGTTTTTT
12	few	TRBJ2-1	TRBV7-9	-	CASSPNRVEQFF	TGTGCCAGCAGTCCTAACAGGGTCGAGCAGTTCTTC
15	-	TRBJ2-7	TRBV7-9	-	CASSLAGAASYEQYF	TGTGCCAGCAGCTTAGCAGGGGCGGCCTCCTACGAGCAGTACTTC
12	once	TRBJ2-5	TRBV29-1	-	CSVEATEETQYF	TGCAGCGTTGAAGCTACCGAAGAGACCCAGTACTTC
16	once	TRBJ2-5	TRBV5-1	TRBD2	CASSRSQSSGGETQYF	TGCGCCAGCAGTAGATCCCAAAGTTCGGGGGGAGAGACCCAGTACTTC
16	-	TRBJ1-4	TRBV12-3/TRBV12-4	-	CASSRARDRANEKLFF	TGTGCCAGCAGTAGGGCGCGGGATCGGGCTAATGAAAAACTGTTTTTT
17	-	TRBJ2-3	TRBV24-1	-	CATSDPGTGLGTDTQYF	TGTGCCACCAGTGACCCCGGGACCGGCTTGGGTACAGATACGCAGTATTTT
13	many	TRBJ2-1	TRBV7-2	TRBD2	CASSLGGPLEQFF	TGTGCCAGCAGCTTGGGAGGGCCTCTGGAGCAGTTCTTC
14	-	TRBJ1-1	TRBV7-9	-	CASSPPRSSPEAFF	TGTGCCAGCAGCCCCCCTCGGAGCTCCCCTGAAGCTTTCTTT
18	few	TRBJ2-1	TRBV7-2	TRBD2	CASSSSGTSGRIYNEQFF	TGTGCCAGCAGCTCGTCCGGGACTAGCGGGAGGATTTACAATGAGCAGTTCTTC
14	-	TRBJ2-7	TRBV16	-	CASSKTDGTYEQYF	TGTGCCAGCAGCAAGACCGACGGGACCTACGAGCAGTACTTC
16	few	TRBJ2-1	TRBV12-3/TRBV12-4	-	CASSLELRGSYNEQFF	TGTGCCAGCAGTTTAGAACTTAGGGGGTCCTACAATGAGCAGTTCTTC
15	many	TRBJ2-7	TRBV3-1	TRBD2	CASSPRASGSYEQYF	TGTGCCAGCAGCCCCCGGGCTAGCGGTTCCTACGAGCAGTACTTC
14	many	TRBJ2-1	TRBV25-1	-	CASSYGGRNNEQFF	TGTGCCAGCAGTTATGGGGGACGGAACAATGAGCAGTTCTTC
14	-	TRBJ2-2	TRBV6-5	TRBD1	CASSGQGAGRELFF	TGTGCCAGCAGCGGACAGGGGGCGGGAAGGGAGCTGTTTTTT
14	few	TRBJ2-1	TRBV28	TRBD2	CASRGSGSVDEQFF	TGTGCCAGCCGTGGTAGCGGGAGTGTCGATGAGCAGTTCTTC